The rows below give T cell receptor beta chains drawn from one sample of a study of naive and memory T cell subsets. TCRdb analysed the UMI-ligation and nested PCR reads with MiXCR anew, one entry per CDR3 protein. The top ten hold more than 0.11% of the sample, which has roughly 92,000 distinct CDR3 sequences, 10% to 12% seen once. The material sequenced was naive CD4+ T cells from blood. These receptors came from a human donor in good health. CDR3s include the opening cysteine and the closing phenylalanine or tryptophan. Each record gives: clone size, J gene, V gene, D gene, CDR3 protein, CDR3 DNA. The D gene is left open where the match is weak. Clone size is given for some rows only: seen once, a few or many times, or a class if the clone is expanded.

- TRBJ2-3 TRBV12-3/TRBV12-4 - CASSARWGSATDTQYF TGTGCCAGCAGTGCGCGATGGGGGTCGGCCACAGATACGCAGTATTTT
- TRBJ2-3 TRBV12-5 - CASGTFSTDTQYF TGTGCTAGTGGGACCTTTAGCACAGATACGCAGTATTTT
few TRBJ1-4 TRBV14 - CASSQGWGRSEKLFF TGTGCCAGCAGCCAAGGCTGGGGAAGAAGCGAAAAACTGTTTTTT
- TRBJ2-7 TRBV12-3/TRBV12-4 TRBD2 CASNQKGTSGSHEQYF TGTGCCAGCAATCAAAAGGGGACTAGCGGGAGCCACGAGCAGTACTTC
many TRBJ2-7 TRBV13 - CASGAIQTTGEQYF TGTGCCAGCGGGGCGATTCAAACCACTGGGGAGCAGTACTTC
- TRBJ2-1 TRBV30 - CAWSKTGRNEQFF TGTGCCTGGAGCAAGACAGGTCGCAATGAGCAGTTCTTC
- TRBJ2-7 TRBV12-3/TRBV12-4 - CASSIGHFDEQYF TGTGCCAGCAGTATAGGGCACTTCGACGAGCAGTACTTC
- TRBJ2-1 TRBV2 TRBD1 CASSLQGAGGTEQFF TGTGCCAGCAGCTTACAGGGGGCGGGTGGTACTGAGCAGTTCTTC
- TRBJ2-2 TRBV28 TRBD2 CASRSPSLAGGRAGELFF TGTGCCAGCAGATCCCCATCACTAGCGGGGGGCAGGGCCGGGGAGCTGTTTTTT
few TRBJ1-5 TRBV18 TRBD1 CASSPYEGARQPQHF TGTGCCAGCTCACCATACGAGGGGGCAAGGCAGCCCCAGCATTTT
many TRBJ1-6 TRBV11-1 - CASSPVGGEGNSPLHF TGTGCCAGCAGCCCTGTGGGGGGAGAGGGTAATTCACCCCTCCACTTT
- TRBJ1-3 TRBV29-1 - CSVDVDSGNTIYF TGCAGCGTTGATGTAGACTCTGGAAACACCATATATTTT
- TRBJ1-1 TRBV7-2 - CASSLGQAHTEAFF TGTGCCAGCAGCTTGGGGCAGGCACACACTGAAGCTTTCTTT
many TRBJ2-2 TRBV7-3 TRBD1 CASSLQGANSGELFF TGTGCCAGCAGCTTACAGGGGGCGAATAGCGGGGAGCTGTTTTTT
few TRBJ2-3 TRBV7-3 - CASSHSRQGTDTQYF TGTGCCAGCAGTCATTCACGGCAGGGCACAGATACGCAGTATTTT
- TRBJ2-1 TRBV6-6 - CASSYGGPKEEQFF TGTGCCAGCAGTTACGGGGGACCAAAGGAGGAGCAGTTCTTC
- TRBJ2-1 TRBV6-4 - CASSDSFSSSYNEQFF TGTGCCAGCAGTGACTCTTTCTCCAGCTCCTACAATGAGCAGTTCTTC
- TRBJ2-5 TRBV20-1 TRBD2 CSARVGAGGLETQYF TGCAGTGCTAGGGTTGGAGCGGGGGGGCTAGAGACCCAGTACTTC
- TRBJ2-3 TRBV10-3 - CAISESDSGSIDTQYF TGTGCCATCAGTGAGTCGGACAGTGGGTCAATTGATACGCAGTATTTT
- TRBJ1-2 TRBV7-2 - CASSPRWANYGYTF TGTGCCAGCAGCCCGCGATGGGCTAACTATGGCTACACCTTC
few TRBJ1-5 TRBV19 TRBD1 CASSIGDRGQPQHF TGTGCCAGTAGTATAGGGGACAGGGGACAGCCCCAGCATTTT
- TRBJ1-4 TRBV7-2 TRBD1 CASSLWTGDEKLFF TGTGCCAGCAGCTTATGGACAGGGGATGAAAAACTGTTTTTT
few TRBJ2-3 TRBV29-1 TRBD1 CSGQGNADTQYF TGCAGCGGACAGGGCAATGCAGATACGCAGTATTTT
- TRBJ1-2 TRBV7-2 - CASSVNDGGHGYTF TGTGCCAGCAGCGTTAACGACGGGGGACATGGCTACACCTTC
few TRBJ2-1 TRBV7-9 TRBD2 CASSSGTGTSGRSEQFF TGTGCCAGCAGCTCGGGGACCGGGACTAGCGGGAGGAGTGAGCAGTTCTTC
many TRBJ2-1 TRBV7-8 TRBD2 CASSSSGSYNEQFF TGTGCCAGCAGCTCTAGCGGCTCCTACAATGAGCAGTTCTTC
few TRBJ1-1 TRBV25-1 - CASSGSLRDEAFF TGTGCCAGCAGTGGATCACTCCGGGATGAAGCTTTCTTT
- TRBJ1-1 TRBV7-9 - CASSLPGQKVAFF TGTGCCAGCAGCTTACCCGGACAGAAGGTAGCTTTCTTT
many TRBJ1-2 TRBV5-4 - CASSLVRSYGYTF TGTGCCAGCAGCTTGGTTCGGAGTTACGGCTACACCTTC
many TRBJ2-1 TRBV15 - CATSPRGGVSSYNEQFF TGTGCCACCAGCCCTCGGGGCGGCGTGAGCTCCTACAATGAGCAGTTCTTC
few TRBJ2-3 TRBV6-5 TRBD1 CASSPLGQGGTDTQYF TGTGCCAGCAGCCCGCTGGGACAGGGGGGCACAGATACGCAGTATTTT
few TRBJ2-3 TRBV14 - CASSHSGTDTQYF TGTGCCAGCAGCCATAGCGGCACAGATACGCAGTATTTT
- TRBJ1-6 TRBV6-6 TRBD1 CASSFYRDREDSPLHF TGTGCCAGCAGTTTCTACCGGGACAGGGAGGATTCACCCCTCCACTTT
- TRBJ1-5 TRBV2 - CASKGDQPQHF TGTGCCAGCAAAGGAGATCAGCCCCAGCATTTT
many TRBJ1-1 TRBV14 - CASSQGRVTEAFF TGTGCCAGCAGCCAAGGGAGGGTTACTGAAGCTTTCTTT
few TRBJ1-6 TRBV20-1 TRBD1 CSARAGQSNSPLHF TGCAGTGCTAGGGCGGGACAGTCTAATTCACCCCTCCACTTT
- TRBJ2-3 TRBV7-6 - CASSLVWGADTQYF TGTGCCAGCAGCTTAGTATGGGGGGCAGATACGCAGTATTTT
- TRBJ2-2 TRBV5-4 - CASSRQNTGELFF TGTGCCAGCTCGAGACAGAACACCGGGGAGCTGTTTTTT
few TRBJ2-4 TRBV3-1 - CASSLHIRAHGAKNIQYF TGTGCCAGCAGTCTACACATCAGGGCCCACGGGGCCAAAAACATTCAGTACTTC
few TRBJ2-7 TRBV6-1 - CASSRPDRSPPYEQYF TGTGCCAGCAGTAGACCCGACAGATCGCCCCCCTACGAGCAGTACTTC
many TRBJ2-1 TRBV24-1 - CATSATSQANEQFF TGTGCCACCAGTGCTACTAGTCAGGCCAATGAGCAGTTCTTC
many TRBJ2-2 TRBV9 - CASSPRAGELFF TGTGCCAGCAGCCCCCGAGCCGGGGAGCTGTTTTTT
- TRBJ2-1 TRBV2 - CAGKSGNEQFF TGTGCCGGAAAAAGCGGCAATGAGCAGTTCTTC
few TRBJ1-3 TRBV2 - CASRARSGNTIYF TGTGCCAGCAGAGCTAGGAGTGGAAACACCATATATTTT
few TRBJ1-6 TRBV7-2 - CASSPGGGNSPLHF TGTGCCAGCAGCCCCGGGGGGGGGAATTCACCCCTCCACTTT
few TRBJ2-1 TRBV30 TRBD2 CAWTLPGLAGPGDEQFF TGTGCCTGGACTCTCCCGGGACTAGCGGGGCCTGGTGATGAGCAGTTCTTC
- TRBJ2-2 TRBV7-2 - CASSSLSGATGELFF TGTGCCAGCAGCTCCCTGTCGGGGGCCACCGGGGAGCTGTTTTTT
many TRBJ2-7 TRBV29-1 TRBD1 CSVLGQGGYEQYF TGCAGCGTTCTGGGACAGGGTGGCTACGAGCAGTACTTC
many TRBJ2-3 TRBV12-3/TRBV12-4 TRBD2 CASSPLAGRGTDTQYF TGTGCCAGCAGTCCGCTAGCGGGAAGGGGGACAGATACGCAGTATTTT